Presented here are 2 T cell receptor beta chains from one specimen sequenced in a study of human thymus T cells. TCRdb's table, derived via immunoSEQ multiplex PCR, lists solely in-frame clones and lacks some. The sample contains under 70,000 clones, approximately 95% of which appear only once. Sequencing input: blood. These receptor sequences come from a boy under two years old with a congenital heart defect but otherwise immunologically healthy.

The chain employs TRBV6-6 and TRBJ2-1; tentative D call: TRBD2 (6 bases). CDR1 is MNHNY, CDR2 SVGAGI, per germline (reference sequence). Trimming pared 2 bases from V and 4 bases from J, leaving 9 bases between. CDR3 length equals 14 residues. The chain's CDR3 is CASSYGGIYNEQFF. CDR3 DNA sequence: TGTGCCAGCAGTTACGGCGGGATATACAATGAGCAGTTCTTC.

A word on this clone: At one of its ends the junction is not consistent with the germline gene, which may arise from a read error. The chain carries TRBV7-2 and TRBJ2-3; D is possibly TRBD2 (5 bases). CDR3 size: 11 residues. CDR1 is SGHTA, CDR2 FQGNSA, per germline. CDR3 region: CASSVADTQYF. The CDR3 DNA reads as TGTGCCAGCAGCGTAGCGGATACGCAGTATTTT.